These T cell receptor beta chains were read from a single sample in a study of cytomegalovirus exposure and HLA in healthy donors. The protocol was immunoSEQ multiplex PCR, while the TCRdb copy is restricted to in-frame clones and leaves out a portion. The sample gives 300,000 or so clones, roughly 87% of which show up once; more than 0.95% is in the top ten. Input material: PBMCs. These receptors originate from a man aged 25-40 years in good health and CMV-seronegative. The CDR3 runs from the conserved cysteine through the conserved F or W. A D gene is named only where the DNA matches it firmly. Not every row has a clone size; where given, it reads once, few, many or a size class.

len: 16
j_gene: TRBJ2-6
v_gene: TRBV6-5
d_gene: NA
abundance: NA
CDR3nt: TGTGCCAGCAGTTACTCAGGCGGGTCCGGGGCCAACGTCCTGACTTTC
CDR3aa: CASSYSGGSGANVLTF

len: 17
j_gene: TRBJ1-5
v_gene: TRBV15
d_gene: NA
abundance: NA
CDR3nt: TGTGCCACCAGCAGGACCTCGGGACACATAAGATCACAGCCCCAGCATTTT
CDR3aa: CATSRTSGHIRSQPQHF

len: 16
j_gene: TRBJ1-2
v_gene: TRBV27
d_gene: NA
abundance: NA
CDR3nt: TGTGCCAGCAGTTTAACACCGGGATTAAAAAGTGAGGGCTACACCTTC
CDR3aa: CASSLTPGLKSEGYTF

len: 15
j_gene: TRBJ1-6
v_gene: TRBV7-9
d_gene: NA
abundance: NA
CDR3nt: TGTGCCAGCAGCTTAGGGGGGGGGATGGCTTCACCCCTCCACTTT
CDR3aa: CASSLGGGMASPLHF

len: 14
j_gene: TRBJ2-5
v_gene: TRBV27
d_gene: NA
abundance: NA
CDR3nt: TGTGCCAGTAGGGAAGGGGGGGGTCGAGAGACCCAGTACTTC
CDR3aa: CASREGGGRETQYF

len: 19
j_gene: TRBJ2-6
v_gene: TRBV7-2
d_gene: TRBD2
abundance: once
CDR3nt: TGTGCCAGCAGTACCGTAGGGACTAGCGGGGGGGCTGGGGCCAACGTCCTGACTTTC
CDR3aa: CASSTVGTSGGAGANVLTF

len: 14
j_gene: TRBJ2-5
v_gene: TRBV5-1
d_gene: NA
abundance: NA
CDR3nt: TGCGCCAGCAGCGGGGGGACTGGACAAGAGACCCAGTACTTC
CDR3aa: CASSGGTGQETQYF

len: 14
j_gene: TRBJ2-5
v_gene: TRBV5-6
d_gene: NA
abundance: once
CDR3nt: TGTGCCAGCAGCTTGTGGGGGGTCAAAGAGACCCAGTACTTC
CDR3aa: CASSLWGVKETQYF

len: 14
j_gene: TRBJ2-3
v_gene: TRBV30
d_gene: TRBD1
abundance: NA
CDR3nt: TGTGCCTGGGGAGAGGGCAGGGGGCCGGATACGCAGTATTTT
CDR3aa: CAWGEGRGPDTQYF

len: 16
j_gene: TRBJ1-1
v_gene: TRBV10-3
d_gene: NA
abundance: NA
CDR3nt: TGTGCCATCAGTGATGGCGGGTGGGGAGGGGGCACTGAAGCTTTCTTT
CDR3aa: CAISDGGWGGGTEAFF

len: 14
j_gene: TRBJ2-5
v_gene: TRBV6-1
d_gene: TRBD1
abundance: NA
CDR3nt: TGTGCCAGCAGGGCCGGGACAGGGATAGAGACCCAGTACTTC
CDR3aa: CASRAGTGIETQYF

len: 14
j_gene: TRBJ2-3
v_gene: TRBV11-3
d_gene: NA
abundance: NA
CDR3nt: TGTGCCAGCAGCTTAGATTTAGACACAGATACGCAGTATTTT
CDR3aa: CASSLDLDTDTQYF

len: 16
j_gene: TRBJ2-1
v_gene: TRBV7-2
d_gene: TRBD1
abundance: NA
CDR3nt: TGTGCCAGCAGCTCTGCCCGGGACAGGGGGACAAATGAGCAGTTCTTC
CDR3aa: CASSSARDRGTNEQFF

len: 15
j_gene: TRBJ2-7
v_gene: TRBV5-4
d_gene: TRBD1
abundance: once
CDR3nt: TGTGCCAGCAGCCCCCCCGGGACAGGGGGCCACGAGCAGTACTTC
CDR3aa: CASSPPGTGGHEQYF

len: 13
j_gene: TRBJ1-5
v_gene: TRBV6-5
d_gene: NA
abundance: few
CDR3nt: TGTGCCAGCAGGGGTCGGAGTGATCAGCCCCAGCATTTT
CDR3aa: CASRGRSDQPQHF

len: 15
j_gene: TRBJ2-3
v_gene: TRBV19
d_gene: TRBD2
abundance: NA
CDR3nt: TGTGCCAGTGGCCGACTAGCCGGTATTCTCGGTACGCAGTATTTT
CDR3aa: CASGRLAGILGTQYF

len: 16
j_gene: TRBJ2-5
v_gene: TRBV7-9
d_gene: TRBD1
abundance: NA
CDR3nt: TGTGCCAGCAGCTTAGGTATAACAGGGGCTCAAGAGACCCAGTACTTC
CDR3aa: CASSLGITGAQETQYF

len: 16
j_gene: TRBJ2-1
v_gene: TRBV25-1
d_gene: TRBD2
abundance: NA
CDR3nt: TGTGCCAGCAGTGTTCCGGGACTAGCGGGGCTTAATGAGCAGTTCTTC
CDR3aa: CASSVPGLAGLNEQFF

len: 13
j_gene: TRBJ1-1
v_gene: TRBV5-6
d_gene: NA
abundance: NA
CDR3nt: TGTGCCAGCAGCTTGCCAGTGAACACTGAAGCTTTCTTT
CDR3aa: CASSLPVNTEAFF

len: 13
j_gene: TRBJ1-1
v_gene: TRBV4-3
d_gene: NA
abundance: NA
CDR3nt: TGCGCCAGCAGCCAAGATCGGCGGGCTGAAGCTTTCTTT
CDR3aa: CASSQDRRAEAFF

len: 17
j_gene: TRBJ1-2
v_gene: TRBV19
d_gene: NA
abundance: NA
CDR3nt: TGTGCCAGTAGTTCCCCGGGGGAACCCGATTCTAACTATGGCTACACCTTC
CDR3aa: CASSSPGEPDSNYGYTF

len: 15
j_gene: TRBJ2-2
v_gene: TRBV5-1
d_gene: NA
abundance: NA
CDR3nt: TGCGCCAGCAGCTATAGCGGTCCGAACACCGGGGAGCTGTTTTTT
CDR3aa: CASSYSGPNTGELFF

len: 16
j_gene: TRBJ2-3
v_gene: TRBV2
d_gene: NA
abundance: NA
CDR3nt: TGTGCCAGCAGTGAATTTGGGGGGGCAGGCACAGATACGCAGTATTTT
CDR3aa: CASSEFGGAGTDTQYF

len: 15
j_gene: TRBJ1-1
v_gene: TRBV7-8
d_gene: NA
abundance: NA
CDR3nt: TGTGCCAGCAGCTTAATTGGCGGGTTGAGGACTGAAGCTTTCTTT
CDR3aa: CASSLIGGLRTEAFF

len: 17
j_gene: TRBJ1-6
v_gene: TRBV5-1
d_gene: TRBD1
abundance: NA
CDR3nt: TGCGCCAGCAGCCAACGGGACAGCTACTCCTATAATTCACCCCTCCACTTT
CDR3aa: CASSQRDSYSYNSPLHF

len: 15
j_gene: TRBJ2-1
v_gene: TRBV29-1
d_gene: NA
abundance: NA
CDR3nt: TGCAGCGCCGATTCCCCACTCCGCTCCTACAATGAGCAGTTCTTC
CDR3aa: CSADSPLRSYNEQFF

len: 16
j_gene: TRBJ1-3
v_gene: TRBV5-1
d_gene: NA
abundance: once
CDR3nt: TGCGCCAGCAGCTTGGTATACGGAGACTCTGGAAACACCATATATTTT
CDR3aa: CASSLVYGDSGNTIYF

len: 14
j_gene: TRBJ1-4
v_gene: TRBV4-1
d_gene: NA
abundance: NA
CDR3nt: TGCGCCAGCAGCCAAGGGACTCAAAAGGAAAAACTGTTTTTT
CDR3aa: CASSQGTQKEKLFF

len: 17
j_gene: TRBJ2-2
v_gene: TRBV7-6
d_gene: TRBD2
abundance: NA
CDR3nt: TGTGCCAGCAGCCTCTGGAGCGGGGGGCCGACCACCGGGGAGCTGTTTTTT
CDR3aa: CASSLWSGGPTTGELFF

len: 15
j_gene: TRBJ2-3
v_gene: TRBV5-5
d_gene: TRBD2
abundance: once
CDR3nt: TGTGCCAGCAGCTTTAGCGGGGGGGCGACAGATACGCAGTATTTT
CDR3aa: CASSFSGGATDTQYF

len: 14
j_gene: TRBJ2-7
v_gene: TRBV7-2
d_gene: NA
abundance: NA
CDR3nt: TGTGCCAGCAGCTTAGCGGGGGGTACCTACGAGCAGTACTTC
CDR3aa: CASSLAGGTYEQYF

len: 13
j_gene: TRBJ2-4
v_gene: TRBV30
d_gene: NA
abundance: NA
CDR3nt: TGTGCCTGGAGTGTACGTCTGGGAGACATTCAGTACTTC
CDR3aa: CAWSVRLGDIQYF

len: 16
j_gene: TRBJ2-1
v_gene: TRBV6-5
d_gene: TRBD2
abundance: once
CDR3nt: TGTGCCAGCAGTTACCTGTCGGGGGGGCGCGACAATGAGCAGTTCTTC
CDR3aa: CASSYLSGGRDNEQFF

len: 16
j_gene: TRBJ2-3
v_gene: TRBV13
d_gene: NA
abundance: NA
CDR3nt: TGTGCCAGCAGCTACACAGGGCGAAGTAGCACAGATACGCAGTATTTT
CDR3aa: CASSYTGRSSTDTQYF

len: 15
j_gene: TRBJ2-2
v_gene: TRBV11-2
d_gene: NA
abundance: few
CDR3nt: TGTGCCAGCAGCATATCGGGACTGGGCACCGGGGAGCTGTTTTTT
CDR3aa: CASSISGLGTGELFF

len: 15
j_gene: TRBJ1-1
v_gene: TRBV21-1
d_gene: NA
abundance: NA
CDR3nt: TGTGCCAGCAGCAAATGTATGTCGGGGTGGCCTGAAGCTTTCTTT
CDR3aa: CASSKCMSGWPEAFF

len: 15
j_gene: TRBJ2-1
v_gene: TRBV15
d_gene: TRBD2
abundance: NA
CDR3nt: TGTGCCACCAGCAGCCGGGGGGGGACCTACAATGAGCAGTTCTTC
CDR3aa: CATSSRGGTYNEQFF

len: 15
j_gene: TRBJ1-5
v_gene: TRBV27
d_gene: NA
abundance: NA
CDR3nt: TGTGCCAGCAGTCGTCGGGTTTCGAGCAATCAGCCCCAGCATTTT
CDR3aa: CASSRRVSSNQPQHF

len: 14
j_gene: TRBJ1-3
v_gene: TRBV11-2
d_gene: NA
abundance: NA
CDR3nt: TGTGCCAGCAGCCCAGGGAACTCTGGAAACACCATATATTTT
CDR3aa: CASSPGNSGNTIYF

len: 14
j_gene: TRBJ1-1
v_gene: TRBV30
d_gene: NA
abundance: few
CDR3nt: TGTGCCTGGAGATGGAGCCTCCTGAACACTGAAGCTTTCTTT
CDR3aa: CAWRWSLLNTEAFF

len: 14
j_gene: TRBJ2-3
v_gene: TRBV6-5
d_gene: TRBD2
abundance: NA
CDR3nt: TGTGCCAGCAGCTCTAGCGGGGGGTCAGATACGCAGTATTTT
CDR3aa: CASSSSGGSDTQYF